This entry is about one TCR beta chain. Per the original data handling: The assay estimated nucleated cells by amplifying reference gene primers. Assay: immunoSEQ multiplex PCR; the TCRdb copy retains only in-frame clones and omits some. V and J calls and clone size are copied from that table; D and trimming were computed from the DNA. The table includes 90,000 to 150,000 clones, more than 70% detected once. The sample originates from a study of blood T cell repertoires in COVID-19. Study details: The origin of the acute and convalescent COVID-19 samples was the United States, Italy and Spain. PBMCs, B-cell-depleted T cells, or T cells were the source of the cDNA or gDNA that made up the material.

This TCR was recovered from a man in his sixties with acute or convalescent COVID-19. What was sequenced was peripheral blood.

CDR3 sequence: CASSRDSTNEKLFF. For the CDR3, the DNA is TGTGCCAGCAGCCGGGACAGCACTAATGAAAAACTGTTTTTT. The J gene is TRBJ1-4, the V gene TRBV3-1 (or the pseudogene TRBV3-2); 7 bases fit TRBD1. The germline V gene encodes CDR1 LGHDT and CDR2 YNNKEL (reference sequence). Trimming cost V 4 bases and J 2 bases; bases outside gene matches: 1. This CDR3 contains 14 residues.